Listed below are T cell receptor beta chains from one sample, sequenced in a study of blood T cell repertoires in COVID-19. Here immunoSEQ multiplex PCR was the method, and the copy in TCRdb shows in-frame clones only, minus some. The table has a few hundred thousand clones, 75% to 90% seen once; the top ten hold approximately 12%. Material for sequencing was peripheral blood. Source of these receptors: a woman aged 60-75 years with acute or convalescent COVID-19. CDR3s include the opening cysteine and the closing phenylalanine or tryptophan. D genes are given only for firm matches. The size entry is marked missing in some rows and otherwise reads once, few, many or a size class.

j_call v_call clone_size d_call cdr3_nt cdr3_aa
TRBJ2-7 TRBV9 - - TGTGCCAGCAGCGTAGTGAGCGGCTACGAGCAGTACTTC CASSVVSGYEQYF
TRBJ1-1 TRBV6-5 - - TGTGCCAGCAGTTACCGCCGGGACAAGAACACTGAAGCTTTCTTT CASSYRRDKNTEAFF
TRBJ1-1 TRBV10-3 - TRBD1 TGTGCCATCAGTGGGGACAGTGAAGCTTTCTTT CAISGDSEAFF
TRBJ2-3 TRBV6-4 - - TGTGCCAGCAGTGACACGGGGTACAGCACAGATACGCAGTATTTT CASSDTGYSTDTQYF
TRBJ1-3 TRBV9 - TRBD1 TGTGCCAGCAGCCGAGGACAGGGGGGAAACACCATATATTTT CASSRGQGGNTIYF
TRBJ2-1 TRBV5-1 - - TGCGCCAGCAGCTTGGACTCCGGGAGCGATGAGCAGTTCTTC CASSLDSGSDEQFF
TRBJ1-5 TRBV28 - - TGTGCCAGCAGTCCTGACGCTACAGGGAATCAGCCCCAGCATTTT CASSPDATGNQPQHF
TRBJ2-2 TRBV6-5 - TRBD2 TGTGCCATCCGAGCGGGATTGAACACCGGGGAGCTGTTTTTT CAIRAGLNTGELFF
TRBJ1-2 TRBV6-5 once - TGTGCCAGCAGTTACGCTATCGGCTATGGCTACACCTTC CASSYAIGYGYTF
TRBJ2-1 TRBV27 few TRBD2 TGTGCCAGCAGTCCCCGTGGTCTAGCGGGAGGACCTAACCGCTACAATGAGCAGTTCTTC CASSPRGLAGGPNRYNEQFF
TRBJ1-1 TRBV29-1 once - TGCAGCGGGGACTCGGACCTATTT CSGDSDLF
TRBJ2-3 TRBV2 - TRBD2 TGTGCCAGCAGTGAAGTTCCTAGCGGGGGGGCATCGCAGTATTTT CASSEVPSGGASQYF
TRBJ1-1 TRBV2 - - TGTGCCAGCACCGTCCAGGGTCCCATGAACACTGAAGCTTTCTTT CASTVQGPMNTEAFF
TRBJ2-5 TRBV21-1 - - TGTGCCAGCAGCAAATATAGGGGCTCCGTTGGGGAGACCCAGTACTTC CASSKYRGSVGETQYF
TRBJ2-2 TRBV10-3 - TRBD1 TGTGCCATCAGTCCTCCGGGACAGGGGGTGACCGGGGAGCTGTTTTTT CAISPPGQGVTGELFF
TRBJ2-7 TRBV5-4 - - TGTGCCAGCAGCTTGGAAGCCCGAACGGGGGAGCAGTACTTC CASSLEARTGEQYF
TRBJ1-2 TRBV25-1 - TRBD1 TGTGCCAGCAGCCTTCAGGGGGCGCTGGGCTACACCTTC CASSLQGALGYTF
TRBJ1-2 TRBV12-3/TRBV12-4 - - TGTGCCAGCAGAGCGGCTAACTATGGCTACACCTTC CASRAANYGYTF
TRBJ2-5 TRBV9 - TRBD2 TGTGCCAGCAGCGTATCTTCGGGGGGGCAGGGAGAGACCCAGTACTTC CASSVSSGGQGETQYF
TRBJ2-1 TRBV6-2/TRBV6-3 - - TGTGCCAGCAGTTACGGTCCGCGGGTCAATGAGCAGTTCTTC CASSYGPRVNEQFF
TRBJ2-7 TRBV21-1 - - TGTGCCAGCAGCAAACAGACAGCTCAACGCCCCTCTCCCTCCTACGAGCAGTACTTC CASSKQTAQRPSPSYEQYF
TRBJ2-3 TRBV11-2 - - TGTGCCAGCAGCGCCTTTAGGGGCAGACGGGCGAGCACAGATACGCAGTATTTT CASSAFRGRRASTDTQYF
TRBJ1-5 TRBV6-5 - TRBD1 TGTGCCAGCAGTTACGACAGGGTGGCACGGGGTCAGCCCCAGCATTTT CASSYDRVARGQPQHF
TRBJ2-7 TRBV21-1 - - TGTGCAAGAGCCCCAGGGCTCCCCTACGAGCAGTACTTC CARAPGLPYEQYF
TRBJ1-6 TRBV14 - - TGTGCCAGCAGCCAAACCCGGAGAGGAGAGTCACCCCTCCACTTT CASSQTRRGESPLHF
TRBJ2-5 TRBV7-2 - - TGTGCCAGCAGCTTAGTCCAGATCCAGGGGGAGACCCAGTACTTC CASSLVQIQGETQYF
TRBJ1-1 TRBV5-1 once - TGCGCCAGCAGCCGCTATCAAGACTTGAACACTGAAGCTTTCTTT CASSRYQDLNTEAFF
TRBJ1-2 TRBV4-2 - - TGTGCCAGCAGCCAAGATCTTGAGACAGGCTATGGCTACACCTTC CASSQDLETGYGYTF
TRBJ2-3 TRBV9 - - TGTGCCAGCAGCATCAGCGGGAGCACAGATACGCAGTATTTT CASSISGSTDTQYF
TRBJ1-2 TRBV6-5 once - TGTGCCAGCACCACCGGGGGGAGGTATGGCTACACCTTC CASTTGGRYGYTF
TRBJ1-1 TRBV13 - - TGTGCCAGCAGCCCCTCCGGAACCAGGGGTGAAGCTTTCTTT CASSPSGTRGEAFF
TRBJ1-5 TRBV7-2 - TRBD1 TGTGCCAGCAGCCCGTGGACAGGGGATCAGCCCCAGCATTTT CASSPWTGDQPQHF
TRBJ1-5 TRBV27 - - TGTGCCAGCAGTTTACGACAAAGCAATCAGCCCCAGCATTTT CASSLRQSNQPQHF
TRBJ2-7 TRBV11-2 - TRBD1 TGTGCCAGCAGCCCCGGGGACAGTGCCTACGAGCAGTACTTC CASSPGDSAYEQYF
TRBJ2-3 TRBV5-6 - - TGTGCCAGCACCCGTCGGGGACAAGATACGCAGTATTTT CASTRRGQDTQYF
TRBJ1-6 TRBV15 - TRBD1 TGTGCCACCAGCAGGGGGTCCGGGACAGGGACCTCGCCCCTCCACTTT CATSRGSGTGTSPLHF